The present TCR beta chain was sequenced within a study of blood T cell repertoires in COVID-19 (TCRdb year 2020). The study in broad terms: Collaborator samples came from the United States, Italy and Spain and covered acute and convalescent phases of COVID-19. The material from the prospective study consisted of cDNA or gDNA derived from T cells, B-cell-depleted T cells, or PBMCs. Deeply sampled blood TCRbeta repertoires from subjects exposed to, actively infected with, or recovered from COVID-19 were included in the dataset. A freely available public database, intended as a resource for researchers studying the immune response to SARS-CoV-2, is where the repertoires were released. The samples were drawn from the first 160 participants of the ongoing ImmuneRACE study and from 1,254 subjects provided by 6 global collaborators. A de-identified subject ID, COVID-19 status, age in years and sex were almost always included in the sample metadata. HLA class I and class II types, where available, came from metadata supplied by the sample provider rather than from assay-based typing. General conclusions and limits of the study: The amount of clinical and demographic metadata varied by source and participant and was provided uncurated.

In the case of this clone: No cognate antigen has been identified for it. No qualities accompany the bases; no much larger clone lies one base away.

V loses 5 bases at its end and J loses 3 bases; junction bases beyond the gene matches: 4. CDR1 and CDR2, per the germline V gene, are SNHLY and FYNNEI. The CDR3 measures 13 amino acids from cysteine to phenylalanine. The kept DNA is CDR3 alone, 39 bases in frame from the first base. Collaborating institutions collected whole blood in K2EDTA tubes following their own protocols. For TCRbeta analysis, collaborator samples were shipped as frozen whole blood, as isolated PBMCs, or as DNA extracted from either sample type. TCRbeta CDR3 regions were amplified from genomic DNA using the immunoSEQ Assay, a bias-controlled multiplex PCR. Per the source publication's procedure: Within the assay, amplification of reference gene primers was used to estimate how many nucleated cells each sample contained. To quantify the absolute abundance of each unique TCRbeta CDR3 rearrangement, sequence reads were collapsed and filtered. For each sample, productive Simpson clonality was calculated as the square root of Simpson's diversity index across productive rearrangements. Entries here come from immuneACCESS through TCRdb and include only in-frame sequences with V and J called. Some clones fail to appear in such tables; in the studies checked, an unresolved V gene covers under half of the shortfall, and the cause of the remainder is unknown. V, J and clone size derive from that table, while D and trimming were established from the DNA sequence. For this sample there are around 83,000 clones; around 86% appear just once. The leading ten clones occupy 25% to 35% of the sample.

The sample was peripheral blood. The sequence links TRBV2 to TRBJ2-7, with 7 middle bases fitting TRBD1. The source of this sequence is a man in his fifties or sixties with active or convalescent COVID-19. The DNA sequence is given as TGTGCCAGCAGTAGGGGACAGTACTACGAGCAGTACTTC. Translated, this is CASSRGQYYEQYF.